The 15 T cell receptor beta chains given below trace back to one sample, sequenced in a study of shared clonotypes between healthy human individuals. Profiled with immunoSEQ multiplex PCR; TCRdb holds only in-frame clones, not every one. The top ten clones hold around 1.7% of a sample with approximately 2,200,000 clones, about 92% of them seen once. Cells designated naive CD8 were CD45RO-negative and were positively selected for CCR7, with terminally differentiated effector memory CD45RA+ cells excluded. What was sequenced was naive CD8+ T cells from PBMCs. The source of these receptors is a man younger than 30 in good health. Some clones in this sample may be carry-over from other donors' samples.

This chain joins TRBV11-3 and TRBJ2-3, with unresolved D. CDR1 and CDR2 (germline): SGHNT, YENEEA. V lost 5 bases and J lost 0, with 15 bases in between. The CDR3 length is 16 residues. Here the CDR3 reads CASSARDGSSTDTQYF. Written as DNA, the CDR3 is TGTGCCAGCAGCGCGAGAGACGGTAGCAGCACAGATACGCAGTATTTT.

The V and J genes are TRBV10-3 and TRBJ2-7; weak D call: TRBD1 (5 bases). Between the trimmed V and J ends, which lost 7 bases and 0 bases, there was a span of 13 bases. This CDR3 contains 14 residues. Germline assignment: CDR1 ENHRY and CDR2 SYGVKD. The CDR3 DNA follows: TGTGCCATCATGGGGCCGGAGAGCTCCTACGAGCAGTACTTC. This translates into CAIMGPESSYEQYF.

The CDR3 loop reads CASTSRVTAGYEQYF. The CDR3 DNA reads TGTGCCAGCACAAGCCGCGTTACTGCCGGATACGAGCAGTACTTC. The chain combines TRBV2 with TRBJ2-7; D remains unclear. The V end was cut by 7 bases, the J end by 4 bases, with 20 bases between. There are 15 residues in the CDR3. Germline CDR1 reads SNHLY; CDR2 reads FYNNEI.

The V call is TRBV5-6, the J call TRBJ2-7; tentatively, D is TRBD2 (5 bases). Looked up from germline, CDR1 is SGHDT and CDR2 is YYEEEE. V was shortened by 2 bases and J by 3 bases, with 12 bases between the two germline ends. The CDR3 is 14 amino acids. CDR3 amino acids: CASSLLGEDYEQYF. The CDR3 coding sequence is TGTGCCAGCAGCTTACTAGGTGAAGACTACGAGCAGTACTTC.

This clone came up once. Additional DNA sequences in this sample encode the identical CDR3. The V call is TRBV28, the J call TRBJ1-5, with D perhaps matching TRBD1 (5 bases). CDR3 length: 15 residues. V lost 4 bases and J 0 bases, leaving 10 bases between the germline ends. The germline gives CDR1 MDHEN, CDR2 SYDVKM. This chain's CDR3 is CASSSGTNSNQPQHF. In nucleotides, the CDR3 is TGTGCCAGCAGTTCAGGGACGAATAGCAATCAGCCCCAGCATTTT.

The V call is TRBV7-3, the J call TRBJ2-2; D is undetermined. Trimming took off 3 bases at V and 4 bases at J, with 15 bases between the two ends. Germline loops: CDR1 SGHTA, CDR2 FQGTGA. CDR3 length equals 16 residues. CDR3: CASSFVSPPGTGELFF. CDR3 DNA sequence: TGTGCCAGCAGCTTTGTTTCCCCTCCGGGCACCGGGGAGCTGTTTTTT.

This chain uses TRBV27 with TRBJ2-1, with TRBD2 matching over 9 bases. This CDR3 has 17 amino acids. Germline V gene sequence: CDR1 MNHEY, CDR2 SMNVEV (reference sequence). The junction had 6 bases not matched to a gene; V was cut back by 0 bases and J by 3 bases. The CDR3 sequence is CASSLSGLALYYNEQFF. In nucleotides, the CDR3 is TGTGCCAGCAGTTTATCCGGACTAGCGCTATACTACAATGAGCAGTTCTTC.

The rearrangement joins TRBV11-2 to TRBJ2-1, with D perhaps matching TRBD2 (6 bases). CDR3 length: 14 amino acids. Trimming removed 3 bases at V and 10 bases at J, with 16 bases between. Germline CDR1 is SGHAT and CDR2 is FQNNGV. The CDR3 sequence: CASSLGGLGGEQFF. In DNA, the CDR3 is TGTGCCAGCAGCTTGGGGGGATTAGGAGGGGAGCAGTTCTTC.

With respect to this clone: The same CDR3 also results from other DNA sequences found in this sample. This chain uses TRBV28 with TRBJ1-1; TRBD1 matches at 7 bases. Trimming took 5 bases from V and 4 from J; bases not matched to a gene: 4. Germline CDR1 reads MDHEN; CDR2 reads SYDVKM. The CDR3 totals 13 residues. CDR3 DNA: TGTGCCAGCAGTACAGGGGAAGGCACTGAAGCTTTCTTT. Residues: CASSTGEGTEAFF.

V and J are TRBV6-1 and TRBJ1-2; unclear D gene. Trimming cost V 0 bases and J 8 bases, with 19 bases left between them. The CDR3 has 16 residues. Germline V lookup: CDR1 MNHNS, CDR2 SASEGT. The chain's CDR3 is CASSEATKKGPWGYTF. In DNA form, the CDR3 reads TGTGCCAGCAGTGAAGCGACAAAAAAAGGCCCCTGGGGCTACACCTTC.

V and J are TRBV7-7 and TRBJ2-1, with D hard to call. Germline assignment: CDR1 SSHAT and CDR2 FNYEAQ (reference sequence). Deletions cut 3 bases from V and 0 bases from J, with 12 bases between. The length of the CDR3 is 16 residues. CDR3 protein: CASSFTYSSSYNEQFF. The CDR3, as DNA: TGTGCCAGCAGCTTTACTTACTCGAGCTCCTACAATGAGCAGTTCTTC.

V gene TRBV28 combines with J gene TRBJ2-7; 12 bases fit TRBD1. Germline V gene lookup returns CDR1 MDHEN and CDR2 SYDVKM. The CDR3 loop spans 16 amino acids. V gave up 5 bases and J gave up 5 bases; unmatched junction bases: 10. The CDR3 DNA sequence: TGTGCCAGCAGTACCCCTCCCGGGACAGGGGGCAACGAGCAGTACTTC. This gives the protein CASSTPPGTGGNEQYF.

The chain employs TRBV9 and TRBJ2-2, with 10 bases lining up with TRBD1. The germline gives CDR1 SGDLS, CDR2 YYNGEE. Germline trimming cut 0 bases from V and 3 bases from J; bases unmatched to any gene: 5. The length of the CDR3 is 17 residues. In DNA form, the CDR3 reads TGTGCCAGCAGCGTAGCCGGGACAGGGGCCCACACCGGGGAGCTGTTTTTT. Encoded protein: CASSVAGTGAHTGELFF.

This chain connects TRBV5-1 to TRBJ2-7; D is unresolved. This CDR3 is 13 amino acids long. Trimming shortened V by 0 bases and J by 6 bases, and 10 bases separated the two germline ends. Germline CDR1 reads SGHRS; CDR2 reads YFSETQ. The CDR3 DNA follows: TGCGCCAGCAGCTTGGATTTAGGCCTCGAGCAGTACTTC. It specifies CASSLDLGLEQYF.

J is TRBJ1-1 and V is TRBV7-8; unclear D gene. The CDR3 contains 14 residues. Germline assignment: CDR1 SGHVS and CDR2 FQNEAQ. Trimming pared 1 base from V and 4 bases from J, leaving 10 bases between. CDR3 sequence (DNA): TGTGCCAGCAGCTTAGTAGGTGGTGGCACTGAAGCTTTCTTT. Amino acid sequence: CASSLVGGGTEAFF.